Detailed here is one TCR beta chain. Its antigen is still unknown. The data were obtained in a study of OX40 agonist ivuxolimab in advanced cancers. The wider study: Administration of intravenous ivuxolimab to patients occurred every 2 weeks at 0.01 to 10 mg/kg. Partial responses were achieved by three patients: one hepatocellular carcinoma, two cutaneous melanoma.

The CDR3 is 15 amino acids. V gave up 2 bases and J gave up 7 bases, with 18 bases separating them. From germline, CDR1 is SEHNR and CDR2 FQNEAQ (reference sequence). Notes on the study in general: Both blood CD4+ and CD8+ T cells showed clonal growth by week 6 at 0.1 to 3.0 mg/kg.

Using immunoSEQ multiplex PCR, the repertoire was profiled, and TCRdb retains in-frame clones only, with some absent. The sample comprises approximately 92,000 clones, roughly 80% of which are singletons, and about 5.5% rests with the top ten. This sample comprised CD4+ or CD8+ T cells sorted from blood, obtained in a trial of the OX40 agonist ivuxolimab. This receptor was identified in an adult with an advanced solid tumor such as melanoma, head and neck, liver or kidney cancer. The V call is TRBV7-9, the J call TRBJ2-7, with a weak D call TRBD2 (6 bases). The CDR3 DNA reads as TGTGCCAGCAGCTTAAAATCGGGAGCCTCCACTGAGCAGTACTTC. Its translation is CASSLKSGASTEQYF.